This T cell receptor (beta chain) was sequenced for a study of cytomegalovirus exposure and HLA in healthy donors. Findings and caveats of the study: HLA alleles were associated with 18,000 or so TCR beta sequences in a later analysis at 0.05 false discovery rate.

CDR1 and CDR2 from the germline V gene are SNHLY and FYNNEI. CDR3 length: 14 amino acids. After removal of 8 bases from V and 5 bases from J, the junction contained 4 bases not matched to a gene. It was with 60 Vbeta and 13 Jbeta primers that the PCR ran. The assay was immunoSEQ multiplex PCR, and TCRdb's table has in-frame clones only and misses some. The profile shows around 250,000 clones, about 80% of them singletons. As regards this clone: Its antigen remains unknown.

The chain uses TRBV2 and TRBJ1-6; TRBD1 matches at 9 bases. The sequenced sample consisted of PBMCs. This clonotype was obtained from a woman in her fifties or sixties in good health and CMV-seropositive. In nucleotides, the CDR3 is TGTGCCAGCTCCTGGGACAGGGATAATTCACCCCTCCACTTT. Its protein is CASSWDRDNSPLHF.